This T cell receptor (beta chain) was obtained from a study of blood T cell repertoires in COVID-19 (dated by TCRdb to the early 2020s). Background on the whole study: Samples from collaborators originated in the United States, Italy and Spain and spanned both the acute and convalescent phases of COVID-19. Samples were obtained from the ongoing ImmuneRACE study (first 160 participants) and from 1,254 subjects provided by 6 global collaborators. The repertoires were released in a freely available public database meant as a resource for research on the immune response to SARS-CoV-2. Sample metadata almost always included a de-identified subject ID, COVID-19 status, age in years and sex. The material from the prospective study consisted of cDNA or gDNA derived from T cells, B-cell-depleted T cells, or PBMCs. Where HLA class I and class II types were available, the types were taken from metadata supplied by the sample provider, not from assay-based typing. The dataset comprised deeply sampled blood TCRbeta repertoires from subjects exposed to, actively infected with, or recovered from COVID-19.

Results and caveats for the whole study, not just this receptor: The quantity of clinical and demographic metadata differed by source and by participant and was supplied without curation.

Participants in the prospective study were aged roughly 18 to 89 years, lived in 20 to 25 United States geographic areas, and enrolled through a virtual design. Cohort assignment in the prospective study relied on participant-reported clinical history from a screening survey and a study questionnaire. Each participant in the prospective study had whole blood, serum and a nasopharyngeal or oropharyngeal swab collected by mobile phlebotomists. Over an approximately two-month period, participants in the prospective study had the option of providing additional blood draws and questionnaires. Before DNA extraction, prospective study blood samples were shipped either frozen or at room temperature. The cysteine opens and the phenylalanine closes a CDR3 of 15 amino acids. Only the CDR3 DNA is retained, 45 bases long and in frame from the first base. Taken from the germline V gene, the CDR1 and CDR2 loops are SGHNT and YENEEA. Trimming accounts for 4 bases at V and 5 bases at J, while the number of junction bases matched to no gene is 7.

TCRbeta CDR3 regions were amplified from genomic DNA by means of the immunoSEQ Assay, a bias-controlled multiplex PCR. As for how the authors treated the data: Nucleated cell counts per sample were estimated from amplification of reference gene primers within the assay. To quantify the absolute abundance of each unique TCRbeta CDR3 rearrangement, sequence reads were collapsed and filtered. For each sample, productive Simpson clonality was calculated as the square root of Simpson's diversity index across productive rearrangements. Sourced from immuneACCESS, this table was stored by TCRdb with only in-frame sequences that have V and J called. A share of the clones is absent; for the studies checked, an unresolved V gene accounts for under half, and the remainder has no known explanation. The V and J calls and clone size were taken over from that table, and D and trimming were inferred from the DNA. In all, the sample holds under 200,000 clones, and around 82% of those were seen once. In total, the top ten clones hold 4% to 6.5% of the sample.

Turning to this clone: Its binding antigen is unknown. Nothing much larger sits one base from this clone, and base qualities are not available.

This clonotype was obtained from a woman aged 60 to 75 with acute COVID-19. Sequenced: PBMCs or T cells enriched from blood (not recorded which). The receptor chain draws on TRBV11-3 and TRBJ2-7; TRBD1 agrees with 11 junctional bases. CDR3 region: CASSSAGTGGDEQYF. Here is the DNA: TGTGCCAGCAGCTCCGCCGGGACAGGGGGAGACGAGCAGTACTTC.